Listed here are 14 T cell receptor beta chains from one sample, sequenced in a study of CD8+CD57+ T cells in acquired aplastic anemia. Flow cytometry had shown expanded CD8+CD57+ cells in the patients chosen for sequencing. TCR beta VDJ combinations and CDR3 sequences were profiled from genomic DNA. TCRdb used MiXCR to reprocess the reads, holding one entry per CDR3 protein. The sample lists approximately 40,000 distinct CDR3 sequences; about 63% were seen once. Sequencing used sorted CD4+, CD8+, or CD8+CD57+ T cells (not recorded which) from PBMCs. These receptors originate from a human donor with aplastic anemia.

In nucleotides, the CDR3 is TGTGCCAGCAGTTACGAGATTCTAGGCAGAGAGACCCAGTACTTC. Its translation is CASSYEILGRETQYF. V is TRBV6-5 and J is TRBJ2-5; D not resolved. The CDR3 spans 15 residues. Looked up from germline, CDR1 is MNHEY and CDR2 is SVGAGI. V lost 2 bases and J 4 bases, leaving 14 bases between the germline ends.

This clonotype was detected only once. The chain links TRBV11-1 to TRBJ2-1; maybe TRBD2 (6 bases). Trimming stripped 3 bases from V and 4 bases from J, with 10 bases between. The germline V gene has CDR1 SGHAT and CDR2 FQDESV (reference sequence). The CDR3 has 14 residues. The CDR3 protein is CASSLGLGYNEQFF. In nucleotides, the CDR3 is TGTGCCAGCAGCTTGGGACTCGGATACAATGAGCAGTTCTTC.

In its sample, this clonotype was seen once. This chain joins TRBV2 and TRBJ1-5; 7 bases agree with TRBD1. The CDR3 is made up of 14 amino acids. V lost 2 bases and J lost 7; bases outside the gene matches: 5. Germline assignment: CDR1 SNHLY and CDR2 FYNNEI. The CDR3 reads CASSESTGTQPQHF. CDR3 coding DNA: TGTGCCAGCAGTGAATCGACAGGGACCCAGCCCCAGCATTTT. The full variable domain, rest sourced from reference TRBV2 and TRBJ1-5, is EPEVTQTPSHQVTQMGQEVILRCVPISNHLYFYWYRQILGQKVEFLVSFYNNEISEKSEIFDDQFSVERPDGSNFTLKIRSTKLEDSAMYFCASSESTGTQPQHFGDGTRLSIL.

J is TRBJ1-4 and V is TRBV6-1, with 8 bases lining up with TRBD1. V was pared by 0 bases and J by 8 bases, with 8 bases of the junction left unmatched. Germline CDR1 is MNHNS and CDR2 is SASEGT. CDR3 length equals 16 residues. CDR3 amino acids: CASSEAEDRVGEKLFF. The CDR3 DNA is TGTGCCAGCAGTGAAGCGGAGGACAGGGTGGGGGAAAAACTGTTTTTT.

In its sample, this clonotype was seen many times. Here the CDR3 reads CASSPPEAVSTEAFF. CDR3 nucleotides: TGCGCCAGCAGTCCGCCCGAGGCGGTGAGCACTGAAGCTTTCTTT. The chain joins TRBV4-1 to TRBJ1-1; D not certain. The CDR3 is made up of 15 amino acids. In germline, CDR1 is MGHRA, CDR2 YSYEKL. V was cut by 6 bases and J by 4 bases, with 18 bases left in between.

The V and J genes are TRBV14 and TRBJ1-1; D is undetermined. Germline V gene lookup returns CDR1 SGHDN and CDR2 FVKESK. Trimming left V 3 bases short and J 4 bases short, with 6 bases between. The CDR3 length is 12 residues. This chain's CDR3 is CASSHPTTEAFF. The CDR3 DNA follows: TGTGCCAGCAGCCACCCGACCACTGAAGCTTTCTTT. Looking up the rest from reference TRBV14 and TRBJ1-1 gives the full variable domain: EAGVTQFPSHSVIEKGQTVTLRCDPISGHDNLYWYRRVMGKEIKFLLHFVKESKQDESGMPNNRFLAERTGGTYSTLKVQPAELEDSGVYFCASSHPTTEAFFGQGTRLTVV.

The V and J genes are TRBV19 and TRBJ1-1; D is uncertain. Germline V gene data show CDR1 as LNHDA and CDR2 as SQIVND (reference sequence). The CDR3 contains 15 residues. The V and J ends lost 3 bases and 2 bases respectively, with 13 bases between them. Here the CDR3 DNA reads TGTGCCAGTAGTATTGGGTCCAGCCTCAACACTGAAGCTTTCTTT. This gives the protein CASSIGSSLNTEAFF.

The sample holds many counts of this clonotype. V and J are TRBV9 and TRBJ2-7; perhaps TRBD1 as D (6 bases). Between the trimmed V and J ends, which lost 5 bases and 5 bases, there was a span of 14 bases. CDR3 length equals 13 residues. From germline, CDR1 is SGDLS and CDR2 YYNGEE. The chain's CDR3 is CASSLQGNHEQYF. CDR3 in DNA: TGTGCCAGCAGTCTTCAGGGGAACCACGAGCAGTACTTC. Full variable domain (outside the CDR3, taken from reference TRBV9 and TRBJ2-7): DSGVTQTPKHLITATGQRVTLRCSPRSGDLSVYWYQQSLDQGLQFLIQYYNGEERAKGNILERFSAQQFPDLHSELNLSSLELGDSALYFCASSLQGNHEQYFGPGTRLTVT.

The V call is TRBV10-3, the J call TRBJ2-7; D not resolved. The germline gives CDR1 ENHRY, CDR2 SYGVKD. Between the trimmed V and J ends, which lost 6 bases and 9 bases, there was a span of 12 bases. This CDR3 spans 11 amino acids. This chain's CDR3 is CAIRGAATQYF. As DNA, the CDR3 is TGTGCCATCAGGGGTGCGGCAACGCAGTACTTC.

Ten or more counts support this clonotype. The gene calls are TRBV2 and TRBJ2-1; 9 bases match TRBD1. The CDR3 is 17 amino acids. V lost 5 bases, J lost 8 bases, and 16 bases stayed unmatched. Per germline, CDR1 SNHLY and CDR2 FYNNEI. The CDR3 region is CASSRWGPGQGRDEQFF. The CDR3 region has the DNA TGTGCCAGCAGTAGATGGGGGCCGGGACAGGGTAGGGATGAGCAGTTCTTC. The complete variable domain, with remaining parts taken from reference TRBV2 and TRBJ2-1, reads EPEVTQTPSHQVTQMGQEVILRCVPISNHLYFYWYRQILGQKVEFLVSFYNNEISEKSEIFDDQFSVERPDGSNFTLKIRSTKLEDSAMYFCASSRWGPGQGRDEQFFGPGTRLTVL.

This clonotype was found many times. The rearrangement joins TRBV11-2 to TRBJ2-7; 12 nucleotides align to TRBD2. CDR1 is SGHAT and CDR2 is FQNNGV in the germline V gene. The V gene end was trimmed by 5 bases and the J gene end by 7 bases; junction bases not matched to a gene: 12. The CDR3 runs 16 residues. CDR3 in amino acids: CASSQGTSGPVWEQYF. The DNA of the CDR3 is TGTGCCAGCAGCCAGGGGACTAGCGGGCCAGTTTGGGAGCAGTACTTC.

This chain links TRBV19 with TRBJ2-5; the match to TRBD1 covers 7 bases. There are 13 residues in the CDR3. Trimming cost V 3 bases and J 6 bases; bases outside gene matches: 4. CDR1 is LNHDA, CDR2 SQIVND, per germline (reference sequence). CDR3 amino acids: CASSIDRVQTQYF. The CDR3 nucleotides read TGTGCCAGTAGTATCGACAGGGTCCAGACCCAGTACTTC.

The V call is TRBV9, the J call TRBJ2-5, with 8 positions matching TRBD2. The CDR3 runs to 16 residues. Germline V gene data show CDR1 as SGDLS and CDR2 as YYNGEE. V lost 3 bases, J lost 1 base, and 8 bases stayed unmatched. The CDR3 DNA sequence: TGTGCCAGCAGCGACTCCGGCGGGGGGCTCCAAGAGACCCAGTACTTC. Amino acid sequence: CASSDSGGGLQETQYF.

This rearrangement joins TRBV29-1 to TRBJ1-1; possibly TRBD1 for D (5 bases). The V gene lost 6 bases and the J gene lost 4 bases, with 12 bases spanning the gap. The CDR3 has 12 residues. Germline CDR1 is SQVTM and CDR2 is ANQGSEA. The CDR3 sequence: CSVIRGTTEAFF. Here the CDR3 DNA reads TGCAGCGTCATTAGGGGTACCACTGAAGCTTTCTTT.